This entry lists 9 T cell receptor beta chains sequenced from one sample in a study of blood T cell repertoires in COVID-19. Sequencing used immunoSEQ multiplex PCR; TCRdb keeps in-frame clones, though not all of them. This repertoire shows fewer than 150,000 clones, roughly 79% found once; its top ten account for about 10%. Sequenced: peripheral blood. Every receptor here comes from a human donor in a cohort sampled during active COVID-19.

The chain is built from TRBV3-1 (or the pseudogene TRBV3-2) and TRBJ1-5; TRBD1 agrees at 7 bases. CDR3 length equals 15 residues. With 4 bases clipped from V and 4 bases from J, the junction kept 7 bases outside the gene matches. Germline assignment: CDR1 LGHDT and CDR2 YNNKEL (reference sequence). Here the CDR3 reads CASSLGVRGNQPQHF. The CDR3 DNA reads TGTGCCAGCAGCCTCGGGGTCAGGGGGAATCAGCCCCAGCATTTT.

In its sample, this clone was seen once. V usage is TRBV7-8 and J usage is TRBJ1-1; D unresolved. The CDR3 spans 14 residues. The germline V gene encodes CDR1 SGHVS and CDR2 FQNEAQ. V lost 5 bases and J lost 8, with 18 bases in between. CDR3 nucleotides: TGTGCCAGCAGCCTTTCGAGAGGGCGTACCGAAGCTTTCTTT. Protein sequence: CASSLSRGRTEAFF.

The rearrangement uses TRBV19 and TRBJ1-1, with D tentatively TRBD1 (5 bases). Trimming removed 5 bases from V and 5 bases from J, with 24 bases in between. Germline loops: CDR1 LNHDA, CDR2 SQIVND (reference sequence). The CDR3 spans 17 residues. CDR3: CASSSPIRGGRRTEAFF. The DNA for the CDR3 is TGTGCCAGTAGTTCGCCGATAAGGGGAGGAAGAAGGACTGAAGCTTTCTTT.

V gene TRBV5-6 combines with J gene TRBJ1-2; no clear D. The germline V gene encodes CDR1 SGHDT and CDR2 YYEEEE. This CDR3 has 11 amino acids. V was cut by 3 bases and J by 5 bases, with 5 bases left in between. The CDR3 sequence is CASSSSYGYTF. The CDR3 DNA sequence: TGTGCCAGCAGCTCGTCTTATGGCTACACCTTC.

This clone was seen many times. The chain uses TRBV29-1 and TRBJ2-7; TRBD1 matches 10 bases. The CDR3 is 12 residues long. V lost 4 bases to trimming and J lost 4 bases; unmatched junction nucleotides: 1. Germline-derived CDR1 and CDR2 are SQVTM and ANQGSEA. CDR3 nucleotides: TGCAGCGTTGGGACAGGGGGTTACGAGCAGTACTTC. This encodes CSVGTGGYEQYF.

The rearrangement uses TRBV6-5 and TRBJ2-7; the D gene is possibly TRBD2 (5 bases). Trimming stripped 6 bases from V and 0 bases from J, with 15 bases between. The CDR3 has 15 amino acids. Germline CDR1 reads MNHEY; CDR2 reads SVGAGI. As DNA, the CDR3 is TGTGCCAGCAGCCCCCGGAGGACGGTCTCCTACGAGCAGTACTTC. It translates to CASSPRRTVSYEQYF.

The V gene is TRBV6-5, the J gene TRBJ1-2, with D maybe TRBD1 (5 bases). CDR1 MNHEY and CDR2 SVGAGI come from the germline V gene. Trimming removed 4 bases at V and 6 bases at J, with 12 bases between. The CDR3 loop spans 13 amino acids. CDR3 DNA sequence: TGTGCCAGCAGTTGGGGAGGGGACGATGGCTACACCTTC. Its translation: CASSWGGDDGYTF.

The J gene is TRBJ1-2, the V gene TRBV3-1 (or the pseudogene TRBV3-2); D remains ambiguous. Germline CDR1 is LGHDT and CDR2 is YNNKEL (reference sequence). The CDR3 loop spans 14 amino acids. The V end lost 0 bases, the J end lost 5 bases, and 10 bases lay between the germline ends. The CDR3 DNA is TGTGCCAGCAGCCAAGATGAGGCCTCTTATGGCTACACCTTC. This sequence encodes CASSQDEASYGYTF.

The genes are TRBV21-1 and TRBJ2-1; the tabulated D call, TRBD1, remains unverified against the DNA. TRBV21-1 represents a pseudogene. The CDR3 contains 14 residues. The CDR3 DNA follows: TGTGCCAGCAGTTGGGACAGGGCTTACAATGAGCAGTTCTTC. Encoded protein: CASSWDRAYNEQFF.